Each of the 8 T cell receptor beta chains below was sequenced from the same sample in a study of T cell repertoires in cytomegalovirus infection. TCRdb re-called the reads with MiXCR, one entry per CDR3 protein. This table holds some 220,000 distinct CDR3 sequences, around an eighth found once. Sequenced material: PBMCs. These receptors were collected from a human donor in good health (CMV status not recorded). Some clones in this sample may be carry-over from other donors' samples.

In its sample, this clonotype was seen many times. The V call is TRBV15, the J call TRBJ2-3; 9 positions agree with TRBD2. The CDR3 is made up of 16 amino acids. Germline values: CDR1 LNHNV, CDR2 YYDKDF (reference sequence). Trimming took 3 bases from V and 2 from J; bases not matched to a gene: 6. CDR3 in amino acids: CATSSSTSGYTDTQYF. The CDR3 coding sequence is TGTGCCACCAGCAGCTCGACTAGCGGCTACACAGATACGCAGTATTTT.

This clonotype has at least ten counts. The chain employs TRBV19 and TRBJ1-2; D uncertain. This CDR3 contains 14 residues. V was shortened by 3 bases and J by 0 bases, with 8 bases between the two germline ends. CDR1 and CDR2 from the germline V gene are LNHDA and SQIVND (reference sequence). CDR3 nucleotides: TGTGCCAGTAGTATGGCAGCCACTAACTATGGCTACACCTTC. The encoded protein is CASSMAATNYGYTF. The variable domain in full, with the rest retrieved from reference TRBV19 and TRBJ1-2, is DGGITQSPKYLFRKEGQNVTLSCEQNLNHDAMYWYRQDPGQGLRLIYYSQIVNDFQKGDIAEGYSVSREKKESFPLTVTSAQKNPTAFYLCASSMAATNYGYTFGSGTRLTVV.

This clonotype showed up many times. J is TRBJ1-5 and V is TRBV7-2; no clear D. This CDR3 has 13 residues. Germline loops: CDR1 SGHTA, CDR2 FQGNSA. Trimming took off 2 bases at V and 4 bases at J, with 6 bases between the two ends. This chain's CDR3 is CASSLSANQPQHF. The CDR3 DNA reads as TGTGCCAGCAGCTTATCAGCAAATCAGCCCCAGCATTTT.

V usage is TRBV27 and J usage is TRBJ2-7, with TRBD1 matching over 7 bases. J lost 0 bases, V lost 8 bases, and 16 bases had no gene match. The length of the CDR3 is 17 residues. CDR1 is MNHEY, CDR2 SMNVEV, per germline (reference sequence). The CDR3 DNA reads as TGTGCCAGCTGGTCTTCATACAGGGGCCCCAGCTCCTACGAGCAGTACTTC. The encoded protein is CASWSSYRGPSSYEQYF.

In the case of this clonotype: This could be a read error, since a much larger clone is one nucleotide away. The chain employs TRBV28 and TRBJ1-5, with a weak D call TRBD1 (5 bases). CDR1 and CDR2 (germline): MDHEN, SYDVKM. V was cut by 10 bases and J by 3 bases, with 10 bases left in between. The CDR3 loop spans 12 amino acids. The CDR3 DNA reads as TGTGCCAACCAGGGCGACAATCAGCCCCAGCATTTT. Amino acids: CANQGDNQPQHF.

The chain combines TRBV7-9 with TRBJ1-1; perhaps TRBD1 as D (5 bases). Between the trimmed V and J ends, which lost 5 bases and 0 bases, there was a span of 13 bases. Per germline, CDR1 SEHNR and CDR2 FQNEAQ (reference sequence). The CDR3 spans 15 residues. CDR3 protein: CASSHLGRLNTEAFF. In nucleotides, the CDR3 is TGTGCCAGCAGCCACTTGGGGCGGTTGAACACTGAAGCTTTCTTT.

This clonotype was counted at least ten times. V usage is TRBV7-2 and J usage is TRBJ2-7; 8 bases are shared with TRBD1. This CDR3 contains 14 residues. After removal of 1 base from V and 5 bases from J, the junction contained 4 bases not matched to a gene. From germline, CDR1 is SGHTA and CDR2 FQGNSA. CDR3 sequence: CASSLGRGRNEQYF. The DNA for the CDR3 is TGTGCCAGCAGCTTAGGCAGGGGGCGGAACGAGCAGTACTTC.

This clonotype was detected ten times or more. The gene calls are TRBV7-2 and TRBJ2-2; TRBD2 aligns across 9 bases. The CDR3 is 16 amino acids. Germline assignment: CDR1 SGHTA and CDR2 FQGNSA. V gave up 5 bases and J gave up 3 bases; unmatched junction bases: 7. As DNA, the CDR3 is TGTGCCAGCAGCCCCCGGACTAGCGCGGACACCGGGGAGCTGTTTTTT. Its translation is CASSPRTSADTGELFF.